A single T cell receptor (beta chain) is shown here with its context. Its specificity is not known. The CDR3 runs to 16 residues. Trimming removed 3 bases from V and 0 bases from J; junction bases left unmatched: 5. Germline CDR1 SGHNT, CDR2 YYREEE (reference sequence). TCRdb's copy holds only in-frame clones and misses some; the assay was immunoSEQ multiplex PCR. Of 45,000 to 65,000 clones in the sample, around four fifths were seen once. The sample belongs to a study of cytotoxic CD8 clonotypes in ibrutinib-treated CLL. The wider study: Per sample, productive templates averaged approximately 250,000 and productive rearrangements averaged 94,082. Points from the study as a whole: Rising at ibrutinib response, clonality subsequently fell back toward baseline at progression. Public clonotypes (which were uncommon) either contracted or remained stable on treatment.

The receptor's source is a human donor with chronic lymphocytic leukemia. This chain links TRBV5-4 with TRBJ2-7, with 11 bases identical to TRBD2. The sequences come from PBMCs, collected after 24 months of ibrutinib treatment. CDR3 protein: CASSSVAGGSSYEQYF. CDR3 DNA sequence: TGTGCCAGCAGCTCCGTAGCGGGAGGGAGCTCCTACGAGCAGTACTTC.